This T cell receptor beta chain was identified in a study of T cell changes during pregnancy in multiple sclerosis. Measured with immunoSEQ multiplex PCR; TCRdb has only the in-frame clones, and not every one. The sample gives over 75,000 clones, over 80% of which show up once; over 2% is in the top ten. The CDR3 consists of 13 residues. The V gene's germline CDR1 is SGHAT and CDR2 FQNNGV. Losses at the gene ends were 0 bases for V and 8 bases for J; bases not matched to a gene: 3. The V and J genes are TRBV11-2 and TRBJ1-1; 7 nucleotides match TRBD1. The clonotype comes from a female donor with multiple sclerosis, enrolled in a pregnancy study. Sample: peripheral blood, taken in the first trimester of pregnancy. The CDR3 DNA reads as TGTGCCAGCAGCTTAGATCTCAGGGGGGAAGCTTTCTTT. Its translation is CASSLDLRGEAFF.